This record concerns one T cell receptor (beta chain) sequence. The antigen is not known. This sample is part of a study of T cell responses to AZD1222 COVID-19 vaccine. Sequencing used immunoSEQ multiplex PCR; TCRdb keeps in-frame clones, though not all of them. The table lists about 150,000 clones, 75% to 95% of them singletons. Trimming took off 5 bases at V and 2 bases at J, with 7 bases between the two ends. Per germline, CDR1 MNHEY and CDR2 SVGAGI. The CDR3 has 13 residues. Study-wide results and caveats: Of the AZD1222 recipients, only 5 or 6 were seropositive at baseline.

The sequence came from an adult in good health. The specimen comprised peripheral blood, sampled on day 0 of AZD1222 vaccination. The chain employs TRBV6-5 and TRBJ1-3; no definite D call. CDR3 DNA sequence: TGTGCCAGCAGTAGGACTCCTGGAAACACCATATATTTT. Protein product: CASSRTPGNTIYF.